This TCR beta chain is drawn from a study of cytomegalovirus exposure and HLA in healthy donors. The CDR3 length is 15 residues. Germline V CDR1 and CDR2: WSHSY, SAAADI. V lost 4 bases and J lost 2; bases outside the gene matches: 4. Libraries were prepared by immunoSEQ multiplex PCR; TCRdb keeps only in-frame clonotypes and omits some of them. Here the sample spans about 360,000 clones, 75% to 90% being singletons. Study-wide points: Rarity held for most TCR sequences, but there were some public TCRs that occurred in many donors. A subsequent analysis found that TCR clusters from the first cohort also tended to co-occur in the 90 to 150 validation repertoires, with roughly 95% of cluster scores above 0. Altogether, around 160 TCR beta chains were recorded as cytomegalovirus-associated.

Notes on this clone: The antigen remains undetermined.

The TCR sequence derives from a young woman in good health and CMV-seronegative. Sequenced input: PBMCs. The genes are TRBV10-2 and TRBJ2-1; the match to TRBD2 covers 8 bases. CDR3 DNA sequence: TGCGCCAGCAGTGGGAGAGCGGGGGCCTACAATGAGCAGTTCTTC. It is translated as CASSGRAGAYNEQFF.